This entry describes one T cell receptor beta chain. These data originate in a study of blood T cell repertoires in COVID-19. The overall study: T cells, B-cell-depleted T cells, or PBMCs supplied cDNA or gDNA.

V lost 6 bases, J lost 3 bases, and 11 bases lay in between. CDR3 size: 13 residues. In the authors' methods: Estimates of nucleated cell counts were drawn from the amplification of reference gene primers. Measured with immunoSEQ multiplex PCR; TCRdb has only the in-frame clones, and not every one. The DNA gave D and trimming, while V, J and clone size come from that table. Counted here are 150,000 to 200,000 clones, 60% to 85% occurring once; the ten biggest clones make up around 16%. The TCR comes from a man in his sixties with active or convalescent COVID-19. The material sequenced was peripheral blood. This chain uses TRBV12-3 or TRBV12-4 with TRBJ1-1; D call uncertain. CDR3 DNA sequence: TGTGCCAGCAGCTCCCGGGTGGACACTGAAGCTTTCTTT. Its translation is CASSSRVDTEAFF.